This entry is about one T cell receptor (beta chain). This clonotype was found many times. Its antigen is currently not known. Base qualities are not at hand, and no much larger clone is one base apart. The data belong to a study of breast tumors, draining lymph nodes, adjacent tissues listed by TCRdb under 2016. In the study overall: The study compared TCR beta repertoires across tumor, adjacent nontumor tissue and axillary lymph nodes from breast cancer patients. In human breast cancer, the study set out to evaluate how tumor, surrounding tissue and draining lymph node repertoires relate to one another and whether T cells may move between these sites. The full study reports these points: The data were judged consistent with most tumor T cells deriving from the lymph node and then expanding within tumor tissue. Tumor T-cell repertoires showed less diversity than lymph node repertoires and more diversity than nontumor tissue repertoires, and tumor T-cell repertoires showed preferential V and J gene usage. In luminal-like breast cancer, tumor and nontumor tissue repertoires resembled each other significantly more than in basal-like breast cancer. Rather than being directly demonstrated, the conclusion that tumor T cells originate in lymph nodes was presented as consistent with a hypothesis.

Data came from an Illumina HiSeq 2000. Multiplex PCR amplification was used to build the TCR beta chain libraries. The amplified TCR beta chain products were analyzed by high-throughput sequencing. TCRdb applied fastp at Q25 and MiXCR to the public reads, then kept only in-frame beta chains. Records with the same CDR3 protein are collapsed into one entry carrying the most frequent genes and DNA. Recorded for this sample are about 270,000 distinct CDR3 sequences; about 33% of them occurred a single time. Together, the top ten hold under 1.2% of the sample. CDR1 and CDR2, looked up from the germline V gene (reference sequence), are DFQATT and SNEGSKA. The CDR3 starts with the cysteine, ends with the phenylalanine, and has 11 residues. Solely the CDR3 DNA is kept, with 33 bases framed from the first base. V is shortened by 3 bases, J by 5 bases, and the region joining them spans 7 bases. Lymph node samples were obtained from the axillary draining lymph nodes of breast cancer patients.

The receptor chain draws on TRBV20-1 and TRBJ2-5, with the D gene not confidently named. The receptor was derived from a female donor with breast cancer. Some clones in this sample may be carry-over from other donors' samples. The material sequenced was axillary lymph node tissue. The CDR3 protein sequence reads: CSARSSETQYF. The DNA sequence is TGCAGTGCTAGGTCCTCGGAGACCCAGTACTTC.